This T cell receptor beta chain was identified during a study of blood T cell repertoires in COVID-19. Assay used: immunoSEQ multiplex PCR; TCRdb lists only in-frame clones, some missing. The sample shows approximately 63,000 clones, about 76% of them seen only once. The ends were cut back, 3 bases at V and 4 bases at J, with 9 bases in the middle. Germline CDR1 and CDR2: MDHEN and SYDVKM. CDR3 length: 13 residues. The J gene is TRBJ1-2, the V gene TRBV28; TRBD1 might be the D (6 bases). Sequencing used peripheral blood. The origin of this receptor is an elderly woman with acute or convalescent COVID-19. The CDR3 nucleotides are TGTGCCAGCAGTTTGGGACATATCTATGGCTACACCTTC. It codes for CASSLGHIYGYTF.